This is a list of T cell receptor beta chains from one sample in a study of T cells expressing NK-cell markers. From its re-call of the 5' RACE reads, TCRdb lists each CDR3 protein once, without DNA. The table lists around 280,000 distinct CDR3 sequences. The sequenced sample consisted of blood T cells: a sorted CD56 or NKG2C T cell subset, CD4+ or CD8+ T cells, or bulk PBMC T cells (not recorded which). These receptors were taken from a man aged 18 to 30 in good health. CDR3s include the opening cysteine and the closing phenylalanine or tryptophan.

CASSLQGLLAKNIQYF	TRBV6-5	TRBJ2-4
CASSKGGQGWSYNSPLHF	TRBV21-1	TRBJ1-6
CSASLIHGEQFF	TRBV20-1	TRBJ2-1
CASSLPVGLGNNEQFF	TRBV12-3/TRBV12-4	TRBJ2-1
CASSFLGGSSYEQYF	TRBV12-3/TRBV12-4	TRBJ2-7
CASSPTTVSSYNEQFF	TRBV6-1	TRBJ2-1
CASGLSGVQETQYF	TRBV12-5	TRBJ2-5
CASSVGPATSYEQYF	TRBV9	TRBJ2-7
CASRKQENTEAFF	TRBV5-1	TRBJ1-1
CASSKRGTPTRRTVDEQFF	TRBV6-1	TRBJ2-1
CASKLSGKQYNEQFF	TRBV19	TRBJ2-1
CASSSWTSGNEQFF	TRBV6-5	TRBJ2-1
CAISELRDNEQFF	TRBV10-3	TRBJ2-1
CASRPGQEPYEQYF	TRBV5-1	TRBJ2-7
CSAQRGGLGTEAFF	TRBV20-1	TRBJ1-1
CSASWSLAAYNEQFF	TRBV20-1	TRBJ2-1
CASSQWLGTESTDTQYF	TRBV4-2	TRBJ2-3
CASSQDLSSWQPQHF	TRBV4-3	TRBJ1-5
CASSLRLAGHSGANVLTF	TRBV5-1	TRBJ2-6
CASSKAPGRAETQYF	TRBV21-1	TRBJ2-5
CSARTYLPDTQYF	TRBV20-1	TRBJ2-3
CASSYSGLDAETQYF	TRBV6-5	TRBJ2-5
CASNPLAGGRNEQFF	TRBV6-1	TRBJ2-1
CSGNQGKETQYF	TRBV20-1	TRBJ2-5
CSAREVGRTANTEAFF	TRBV20-1	TRBJ1-1